The entry below gives a single TCR beta chain sequence along with its context. The antigen it recognizes is unknown. No qualities accompany the bases; no much larger clone lies one base away. The data stem from a study of OX40 agonist ivuxolimab in advanced cancers. With respect to the entire study: The costimulatory receptor OX40 (CD134) was targeted by ivuxolimab, a fully human IgG2 agonistic monoclonal antibody. Of the approximately 50 dose-escalation patients, hepatocellular carcinoma was present in around 20, melanoma in roughly 15, renal cell carcinoma in 9 and head and neck cancer in 9. The paper reports the monotherapy dose-escalation portion (N of about 47 patients) of the phase I ivuxolimab trial. The point of sequencing TCRbeta in the periphery was to test whether ivuxolimab changed TCR sequence diversity and drove clonal T-cell expansion. A male proportion of roughly 85% and a mean age of approximately 61 years, ranging from about 20 to 79, were recorded for the dose-escalation cohort. Intravenous ivuxolimab was administered to patients every 2 weeks at six dose levels: 0.01, 0.1, 0.3, 1.5, 3 and 10 mg/kg. Three dose-escalation patients achieved partial responses, one with hepatocellular carcinoma and two with cutaneous melanoma. Patients were allowed to have had prior anti-PD-1, anti-PD-L1 or anti-CTLA-4 therapy, and 40% to 45% of the dose-escalation patients had previously received checkpoint inhibitors. Beyond this particular receptor, the publication reports: At doses from 0.1 to 3.0 mg/kg, clonal expansion was seen in both CD4+ and CD8+ blood T cells between baseline and week 6. Partial responders in the 0.1-3.0 mg/kg groups had among the lowest normalized peripheral clonal expansion, especially among CD8+ T cells. Antigen specificity was not determined for the clonally expanded peripheral T cells. After ivuxolimab, expanded clones were on average more numerous among CD8+ T cells than among CD4+ T cells. Low levels of normalized T-cell clonal expansion were also seen in some patients who did not respond.

Patients with a history of autoimmune disease or receiving systemic immunosuppression were excluded from the trial. Peripheral blood for TCR sequencing was collected from all dose cohorts at baseline, on cycle 4 day 1, and on cycle 7 day 1. The samples were taken from a phase I, first-in-human, multicenter, open-label dose-escalation trial of ivuxolimab. The trial enrolled adults with locally advanced or metastatic head and neck squamous cell, hepatocellular, melanoma or renal cell carcinoma. CD4+ and CD8+ T cells were sorted separately from peripheral blood before TCR sequencing. V is reduced by 3 bases and J by 7 bases, leaving a spacing of 15 bases between them. CDR1 and CDR2 were assigned from the germline V gene (reference sequence) as MNHEY and SMNVEV. CDR3 length: 14 amino acids, cysteine to phenylalanine. CDR3 DNA only is kept here, 42 bases in frame from base 1. To sequence the TCRbeta CDR3 region, genomic DNA was isolated from the sorted cells. TCRbeta CDR3 regions were sequenced using the immunoSEQ Assay. Sourced from immuneACCESS, this table was stored by TCRdb with only in-frame sequences that have V and J called. A share of the clones is absent; for the studies checked, an unresolved V gene accounts for under half, and the remainder has no known explanation. In all, the sample holds around 22,000 clones, and roughly 84% of those were seen once. 34% of the sample goes to the ten largest clones.

The chain employs TRBV27 and TRBJ1-1; TRBD1 could be the D gene, as 6 bases match. The receptor was isolated from an adult with an advanced solid tumor such as melanoma, head and neck, liver or kidney cancer. The material was CD4+ or CD8+ T cells sorted from blood, obtained in a trial of the OX40 agonist ivuxolimab. The CDR3 amino acid sequence is: CASSFFLGAGEAFF. The nucleotide sequence reads TGTGCCAGCAGTTTTTTTTTGGGGGCTGGTGAAGCTTTCTTT.